This TCR beta chain is drawn from a study of beta chain features in type 1 diabetes. Regarding the study as a whole: Resolution of whether HLA type affects TCRB rearrangement was not achieved here. Amplification by PCR could prefer shorter templates, with the same effect in patients and controls. A moderate, significant TCRB CDR3 shortening appeared in type 1 diabetes across four CD4+ subsets. At VDJ recombination sites, type 1 diabetes patients had fewer insertions and more deleted nucleotides. Researchers reported that naive, central memory and Treg TCRB repertoires appeared more similar in patients than in healthy donors.

In germline, CDR1 is SNHLY, CDR2 FYNNEI. V dropped 4 bases and J dropped 5 bases, with 7 bases sitting between them. The CDR3 covers 12 residues. A word on this clone: Its antigen is currently unknown.

As every portion of the isolated RNA was reverse transcribed, the sequencing read expressed TCRB transcripts. Only in-frame clones appear in the TCRdb table, and some are missing; sequencing was by immunoSEQ multiplex PCR. The table lists 300,000 to 450,000 clones, roughly 9.8% of them singletons. The sequence was obtained from a man aged 25 to 40 with type 1 diabetes. The rearrangement joins TRBV2 to TRBJ2-3; D tentatively reads TRBD1 or TRBD2 (5 bases each). The sequencing input was central memory CD4+ T cells from blood. This chain's CDR3 is CASSAGRDTQYF. The CDR3 nucleotides are TGTGCCAGCAGTGCGGGGCGAGATACGCAGTATTTT.